One and the same sample provided the 23 T cell receptor beta chains below, sequenced in a study of shared clonotypes between healthy human individuals. The table came from immunoSEQ multiplex PCR; TCRdb's copy has only in-frame clones and leaves some out. The sample lists roughly 400,000 clones; around 96% were seen once. The material sequenced was memory CD8+ T cells sorted from blood. Subset denoted: CD45RO+ cells pooled with CCR7-negative TemRA cells. The receptor source for this set is a man younger than 40 in good health.

A note on this clone: Other nucleotide sequences in the sample specify the same CDR3. This chain links TRBV18 with TRBJ2-7; unclear D gene. This CDR3 comprises 12 residues. CDR1 is KGHSH, CDR2 LQKENI, per germline. The germline V and J ends were trimmed by 3 bases and 4 bases, with 7 bases remaining between them. CDR3 region: CASSPDGYEQYF. The CDR3 region has the DNA TGTGCCAGCTCACCCGATGGGTACGAGCAGTACTTC.

This sequence joins TRBV12-5 and TRBJ2-1; 8 nucleotides align to TRBD2. Unmatched junction bases numbered 7, after V lost 7 bases and J lost 5 bases. This CDR3 is built from 14 residues. Germline V gene sequence: CDR1 LGHNT, CDR2 FRNRAP. Written as DNA, the CDR3 is TGTGCTAGTGAAAGCGGGAGTTTGAACAATGAGCAGTTCTTC. Amino acids: CASESGSLNNEQFF.

The chain is built from TRBV9 and TRBJ2-7; D is unclear. The V and J ends lost 0 bases and 3 bases respectively, with 4 bases between them. The germline V gene encodes CDR1 SGDLS and CDR2 YYNGEE. CDR3 length: 12 amino acids. CDR3 coding DNA: TGTGCCAGCAGCGTAGTCGTCTACGAGCAGTACTTC. Translated: CASSVVVYEQYF.

This chain joins TRBV7-6 and TRBJ2-7, with 11 positions matching TRBD2. There are 15 residues in the CDR3. Looked up from germline, CDR1 is SGHVS and CDR2 is FNYEAQ. V was pared by 5 bases and J by 4 bases, with 7 bases of the junction left unmatched. This chain's CDR3 is CASSPLAGGLYEQYF. The CDR3 nucleotides read TGTGCCAGCAGCCCCCTAGCGGGAGGTCTGTACGAGCAGTACTTC.

The V call is TRBV6-1, the J call TRBJ1-5; D is ambiguous. CDR3 length equals 14 residues. The germline gives CDR1 MNHNS, CDR2 SASEGT. Trimming took off 3 bases at V and 4 bases at J, with 10 bases between the two ends. In DNA, the CDR3 is TGTGCCAGCAGTGAGGCAGGCCTAAATCAGCCCCAGCATTTT. Translation gives CASSEAGLNQPQHF.

The chain employs TRBV6-5 and TRBJ2-2; D remains unclear. Germline V CDR1 and CDR2: MNHEY, SVGAGI. CDR3 length: 15 residues. V dropped 4 bases and J dropped 6 bases, with 15 bases sitting between them. CDR3 sequence reads: CASSLSLPPSGELFF. The CDR3 nucleotides read TGTGCCAGCAGTTTGTCACTTCCCCCGTCCGGGGAGCTGTTTTTT.

This chain links TRBV18 with TRBJ1-5; no definite D call. Trimming removed 3 bases at V and 5 bases at J, with 11 bases between. CDR3 length: 14 amino acids. Looked up from germline, CDR1 is KGHSH and CDR2 is LQKENI. The CDR3 is CASSPRRGDQPQHF. The CDR3 DNA follows: TGTGCCAGCTCACCGCGGCGTGGCGATCAGCCCCAGCATTTT.

This clone is a singleton in its sample. The rearrangement uses TRBV11-2 and TRBJ2-5, with D perhaps assigned TRBD1 or TRBD2 (5 bases each). The end of the DNA is better explained by TRBJ2-7, so the J call may be wrong. The CDR3 loop spans 17 amino acids. Germline-derived CDR1 and CDR2 are SGHAT and FQNNGV. The CDR3 DNA reads TGTGCCAGCAGCTCCCCCTTTAGATCCGGGGTGGGGGACGAGCAGTACTTC. This translates into CASSSPFRSGVGDEQYF.

The rearrangement uses TRBV5-5 and TRBJ1-5; 8 bases are shared with TRBD1. CDR1 and CDR2 (germline): SGHKS, YYEKEE (reference sequence). The CDR3 has 17 residues. The trim removed 0 bases at V and 8 bases at J, leaving 13 bases unmatched. This chain's CDR3 is CASSLGAGGLIGEPQHF. The CDR3 DNA sequence: TGTGCCAGCAGCTTGGGCGCAGGGGGCCTAATAGGGGAGCCCCAGCATTTT.

Concerning this clone: Other DNA sequences from this sample encode an identical CDR3 as well. The V call is TRBV7-3, the J call TRBJ2-3; D is perhaps TRBD2 (5 bases). This CDR3 region has 13 residues. CDR1 SGHTA and CDR2 FQGTGA come from the germline V gene. V lost 2 bases to trimming and J lost 3 bases, with 6 bases between them. The DNA for the CDR3 is TGTGCCAGCAGCTTAGGCGGGACAGATACGCAGTATTTT. This sequence encodes CASSLGGTDTQYF.

The J gene is TRBJ2-1, the V gene TRBV6-6, with D unclear. The germline V gene encodes CDR1 MNHNY and CDR2 SVGAGI (reference sequence). V lost 7 bases and J lost 2, with 12 bases in between. The CDR3 runs 14 residues. The CDR3 here is CASTLRGAYNEQFF. The CDR3 nucleotides are TGTGCCAGCACCCTGCGAGGTGCCTACAATGAGCAGTTCTTC.

A remark on this clone: The same CDR3 also results from other DNA sequences found in this sample. The rearrangement links TRBV20-1 to TRBJ2-1; D unresolved. CDR1 and CDR2 from the germline V gene are DFQATT and SNEGSKA (reference sequence). This CDR3 region has 11 residues. Trimming pared 1 base from V and 6 bases from J, leaving 4 bases between. The DNA of the CDR3 is TGCAGTGCTAGAGTTGTCAATGAGCAGTTCTTC. Its translation is CSARVVNEQFF.

J is TRBJ2-7 and V is TRBV7-9, with 8 bases matching TRBD2. Germline V gives CDR1 SEHNR, CDR2 FQNEAQ (reference sequence). With 4 bases clipped from V and 3 bases from J, the junction kept 11 bases outside the gene matches. CDR3 size: 16 residues. In DNA, the CDR3 is TGTGCCAGCAGCTCAGGACTAGCTGAGGTGTTCTACGAGCAGTACTTC. Translated: CASSSGLAEVFYEQYF.

The chain links TRBV4-2 to TRBJ2-1; 9 nucleotides match TRBD1. The CDR3 consists of 16 residues. The V gene's germline CDR1 is LGHNA and CDR2 YNFKEQ. V dropped 3 bases and J dropped 9; count of bases not matched to a gene: 12. In DNA, the CDR3 is TGTGCCAGCAGCCACCGCGGGACAGGGAAATATGGTGAGCAGTTCTTC. Protein: CASSHRGTGKYGEQFF.

This chain connects TRBV6-1 to TRBJ1-2, with 10 bases identical to TRBD1. The CDR3 covers 14 residues. Germline V gene sequence: CDR1 MNHNS, CDR2 SASEGT. V was clipped by 6 bases and J by 0 bases; unmatched bases: 1. The CDR3, as DNA: TGTGCCAGCAGGGACAGGGGGGCTAACTATGGCTACACCTTC. It is translated as CASRDRGANYGYTF.

V usage is TRBV28 and J usage is TRBJ1-2; D might be TRBD1 (5 bases). Trimming left V 10 bases short and J 4 bases short, with 13 bases between. Germline loops: CDR1 MDHEN, CDR2 SYDVKM. This CDR3 comprises 12 residues. In nucleotides, the CDR3 is TGTGCCACAAACAGGTTATCCTATGGCTACACCTTC. Protein sequence: CATNRLSYGYTF.

About this clone: The same CDR3 also results from other DNA sequences found in this sample. This chain joins TRBV28 and TRBJ1-5; D is undetermined. V lost 3 bases and J lost 1, with 7 bases in between. The CDR3 sequence is 14 residues long. Per the germline V gene, CDR1 is MDHEN and CDR2 is SYDVKM. The CDR3 DNA reads TGTGCCAGCAGTTTGGTCTACAGCAATCAGCCCCAGCATTTT. As protein: CASSLVYSNQPQHF.

The chain is built from TRBV25-1 and TRBJ2-5, with 8 bases identical to TRBD2. V shed 4 bases, J shed 2 bases, and the junction held 6 bases outside the gene matches. The CDR3 length is 15 residues. Germline-derived CDR1 and CDR2 are MGHDK and SYGVNS. The CDR3 nucleotides read TGTGCCAGCAGTGTGGCTAGCGGGCTTCAAGAGACCCAGTACTTC. Amino acids: CASSVASGLQETQYF.

The chain couples TRBV19 to TRBJ2-1; 15 bases fit TRBD2. The CDR3 extends over 17 amino acids. CDR1 is LNHDA and CDR2 is SQIVND in the germline V gene (reference sequence). V dropped 1 base and J dropped 7; count of bases not matched to a gene: 5. As DNA, the CDR3 is TGTGCCAGTAGTATAGCCTCCGGGACTAGCGGGAGGAATGAGCAGTTCTTC. Amino acid sequence: CASSIASGTSGRNEQFF.

This chain uses TRBV9 with TRBJ2-5; the D is unclear. The CDR3 has 15 amino acids. CDR1 and CDR2 from the germline V gene are SGDLS and YYNGEE. The V end was cut by 1 base, the J end by 5 bases, with 15 bases between. CDR3 in amino acids: CASSVSATLWETQYF. The CDR3 bases are TGTGCCAGCAGCGTAAGCGCGACCCTATGGGAGACCCAGTACTTC.

This rearrangement joins TRBV11-3 to TRBJ2-1; either TRBD1 or TRBD2 may fit D (6 bases each). The length of the CDR3 is 13 residues. V dropped 5 bases and J dropped 3 bases, with 8 bases sitting between them. The germline V gene has CDR1 SGHNT and CDR2 YENEEA. In DNA, the CDR3 is TGTGCCAGCAGCAGGGGGGTCTACAATGAGCAGTTCTTC. Translated, it gives CASSRGVYNEQFF.

This clone was counted once. The J gene is TRBJ1-1, the V gene TRBV7-9; a weak D match, TRBD1 (5 bases). This CDR3 has 14 amino acids. Germline loops: CDR1 SEHNR, CDR2 FQNEAQ (reference sequence). The germline V and J ends were trimmed by 1 base and 5 bases, with 11 bases remaining between them. CDR3 nucleotide sequence: TGTGCCAGCAGCTTAGATGGGGGTAATACTGAAGCTTTCTTT. Its protein product is CASSLDGGNTEAFF.

The chain carries TRBV19 and TRBJ2-1; D is possibly TRBD1 (5 bases). Germline CDR1 and CDR2: LNHDA and SQIVND (reference sequence). CDR3 length: 15 residues. V was trimmed by 1 base and J by 5 bases, leaving 12 bases between them. The DNA for the CDR3 is TGTGCCAGTAGTATAGCCAGGGCCCTGGACAATGAGCAGTTCTTC. Its protein is CASSIARALDNEQFF.